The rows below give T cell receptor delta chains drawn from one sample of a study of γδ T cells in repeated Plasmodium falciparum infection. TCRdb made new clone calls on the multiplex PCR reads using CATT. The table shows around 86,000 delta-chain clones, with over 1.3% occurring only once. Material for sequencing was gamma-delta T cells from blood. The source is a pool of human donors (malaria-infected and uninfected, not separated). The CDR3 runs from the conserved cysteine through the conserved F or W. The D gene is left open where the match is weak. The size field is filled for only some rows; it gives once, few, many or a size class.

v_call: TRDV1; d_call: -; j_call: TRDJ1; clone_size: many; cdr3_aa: CALGELILRVGVSKLIF; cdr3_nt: TGTGCTCTTGGGGAACTGATCCTACGGGTGGGGGTCTCTAAACTCATCTTT
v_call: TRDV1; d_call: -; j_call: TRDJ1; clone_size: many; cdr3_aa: CALGEPLVADKLIF; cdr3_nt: TGTGCTCTTGGGGAACCCCTCGTAGCCGATAAACTCATCTTT
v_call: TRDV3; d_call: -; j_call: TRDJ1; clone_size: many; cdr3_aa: CAFNGGTVDKLIF; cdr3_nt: TGTGCCTTTAATGGGGGGACGGTCGATAAACTCATCTTT
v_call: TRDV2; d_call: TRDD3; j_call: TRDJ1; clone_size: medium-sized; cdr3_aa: CACDTLGEKYTDKLIF; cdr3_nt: TGTGCCTGTGACACGCTGGGGGAGAAGTACACCGATAAACTCATCTTT
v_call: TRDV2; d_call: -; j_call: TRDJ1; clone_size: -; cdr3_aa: CACDSMGFNLGKLIF; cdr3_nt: TGTGCCTGTGACTCCATGGGTTTCAATTTGGGTAAACTGATCTTT
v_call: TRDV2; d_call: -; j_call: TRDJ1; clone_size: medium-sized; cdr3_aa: CACDTGTSGESYTDKLIF; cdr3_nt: TGTGCCTGTGACACCGGGACGTCTGGGGAATCGTACACCGATAAACTCATCTTT
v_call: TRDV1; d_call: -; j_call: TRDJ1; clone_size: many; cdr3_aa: CALGAGGLPNNWGTNTDKLIF; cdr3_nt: TGTGCTCTTGGGGCCGGCGGCCTTCCTAATAACTGGGGGACAAACACCGATAAACTCATCTTT
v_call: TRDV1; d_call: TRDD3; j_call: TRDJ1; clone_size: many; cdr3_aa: CALGEGTPGGYDTDKLIF; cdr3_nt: TGTGCTCTTGGGGAAGGTACCCCTGGGGGATACGACACCGATAAACTCATCTTT
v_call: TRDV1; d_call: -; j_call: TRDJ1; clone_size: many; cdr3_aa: CALGEPRFFPLLGYPRSTDKLIF; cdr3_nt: TGTGCTCTTGGGGAACCGAGATTTTTTCCTCTACTGGGTTACCCAAGGTCCACCGATAAACTCATCTTT
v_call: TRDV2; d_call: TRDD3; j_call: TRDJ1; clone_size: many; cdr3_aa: CACDRLGGSYTDKLIF; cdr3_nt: TGTGCCTGTGACCGCCTGGGGGGTTCGTACACCGATAAACTCATCTTT
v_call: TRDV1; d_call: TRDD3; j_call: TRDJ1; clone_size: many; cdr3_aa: CALGGSLGVTASLTPEADKLIF; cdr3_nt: TGTGCTCTTGGGGGATCACTGGGGGTTACGGCCTCTCTTACACCGGAGGCCGATAAACTCATCTTT
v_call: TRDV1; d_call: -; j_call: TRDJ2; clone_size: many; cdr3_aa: CALGERAPTLKGTAQLFF; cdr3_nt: TGTGCTCTTGGGGAAAGGGCCCCTACCCTCAAGGGGACAGCACAACTCTTCTTT
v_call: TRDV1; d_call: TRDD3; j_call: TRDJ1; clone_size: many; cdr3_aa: CALGEIWGTQPYTDKLIF; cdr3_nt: TGTGCTCTTGGGGAAATCTGGGGGACCCAACCGTACACCGATAAACTCATCTTT
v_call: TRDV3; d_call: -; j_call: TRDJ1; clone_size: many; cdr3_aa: CALSWPSVNTDKLIF; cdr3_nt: TGTGCCTTGTCGTGGCCTTCTGTTAACACCGATAAACTCATCTTT
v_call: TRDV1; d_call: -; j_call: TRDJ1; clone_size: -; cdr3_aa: CALGEGSNGRSTDKLIF; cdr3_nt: TGTGCTCTTGGGGAAGGGTCGAACGGGCGAAGCACCGATAAACTCATCTTT
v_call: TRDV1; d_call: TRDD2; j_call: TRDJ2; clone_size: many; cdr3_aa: CALGSFLRPFLGATAQLFF; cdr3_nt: TGTGCTCTTGGCAGTTTCCTACGTCCGTTTCTGGGAGCGACAGCACAACTCTTCTTT
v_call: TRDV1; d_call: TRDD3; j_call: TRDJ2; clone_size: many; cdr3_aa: CALGELFQVWGIRGDSTAQLFF; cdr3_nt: TGTGCTCTTGGGGAACTTTTCCAAGTCTGGGGGATAAGGGGGGATTCGACAGCACAACTCTTCTTT
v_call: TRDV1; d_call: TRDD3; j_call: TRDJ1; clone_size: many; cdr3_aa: CALGEPLILGLLNTDKLIF; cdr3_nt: TGTGCTCTTGGGGAACCGCTAATACTGGGGCTTTTAAACACCGATAAACTCATCTTT
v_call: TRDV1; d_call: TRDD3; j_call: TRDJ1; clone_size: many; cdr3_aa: CALGELWLHPSWGDNTDKLIF; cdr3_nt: TGTGCTCTTGGGGAACTCTGGCTACACCCATCCTGGGGGGATAACACCGATAAACTCATCTTT
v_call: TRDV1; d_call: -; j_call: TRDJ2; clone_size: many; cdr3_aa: CALGEDTMDALTAQLFF; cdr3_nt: TGTGCTCTTGGGGAAGATACCATGGACGCTTTGACAGCACAACTCTTCTTT
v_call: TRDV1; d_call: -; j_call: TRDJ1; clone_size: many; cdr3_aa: CALGNLRGLGFTDKLIF; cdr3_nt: TGTGCTCTTGGGAATCTACGAGGGCTGGGATTTACTGATAAACTCATCTTT
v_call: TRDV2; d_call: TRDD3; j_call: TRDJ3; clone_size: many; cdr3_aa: CACDRGALLGDTWDTRQMFF; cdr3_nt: TGTGCCTGTGACCGGGGGGCCCTTCTGGGGGATACCTGGGACACCCGACAGATGTTTTTC
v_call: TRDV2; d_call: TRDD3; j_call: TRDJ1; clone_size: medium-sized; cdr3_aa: CACDLAGGYALFTDKLIF; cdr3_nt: TGTGCCTGTGACCTTGCTGGGGGATACGCATTATTCACCGATAAACTCATCTTT
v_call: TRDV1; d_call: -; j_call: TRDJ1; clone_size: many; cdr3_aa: CALGELPARGGPGVGETDKLIF; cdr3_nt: TGTGCTCTTGGGGAACTTCCCGCTCGCGGCGGACCTGGGGTCGGTGAGACCGATAAACTCATCTTT
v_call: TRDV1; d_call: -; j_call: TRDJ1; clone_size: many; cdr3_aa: CALGTYFPRVGRRPPPNHTDKLIF; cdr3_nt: TGTGCTCTTGGGACCTACTTCCCGAGGGTGGGACGCCGACCACCCCCCAACCACACCGATAAACTCATCTTT
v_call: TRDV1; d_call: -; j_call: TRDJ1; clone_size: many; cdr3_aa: CALGESRLRLLDTDKLIF; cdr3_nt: TGTGCTCTTGGGGAATCAAGACTACGTCTACTCGACACAGATAAACTCATCTTT
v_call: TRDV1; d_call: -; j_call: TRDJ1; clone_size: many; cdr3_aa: CALGEPLLPFTSFADKLIF; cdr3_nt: TGTGCTCTTGGGGAACCCCTTCTTCCTTTTACGTCTTTCGCCGATAAACTCATCTTT